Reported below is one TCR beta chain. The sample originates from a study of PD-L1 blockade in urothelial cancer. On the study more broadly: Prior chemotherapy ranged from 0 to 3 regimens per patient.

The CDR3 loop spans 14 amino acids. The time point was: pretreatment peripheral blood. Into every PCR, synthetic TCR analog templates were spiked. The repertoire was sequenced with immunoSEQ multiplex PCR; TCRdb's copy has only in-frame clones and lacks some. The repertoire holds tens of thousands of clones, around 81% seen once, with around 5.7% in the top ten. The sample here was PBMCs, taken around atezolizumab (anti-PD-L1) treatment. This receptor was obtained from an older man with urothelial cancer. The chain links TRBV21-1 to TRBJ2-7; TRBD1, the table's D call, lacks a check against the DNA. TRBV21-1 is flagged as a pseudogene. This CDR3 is CASSKGDRIYEQYF. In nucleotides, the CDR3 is TGTGCCAGCAGCAAAGGCGACAGGATATACGAGCAGTACTTC.